This T cell receptor beta chain appears in the sequencing data of a study of beta chain features in type 1 diabetes. Study background: Over all samples combined, fewer than 140,000,000 sorted cells were examined.

All of the isolated RNA was reverse transcribed, so expressed TCRB transcripts were sequenced. Profiling relied on immunoSEQ multiplex PCR, and the TCRdb table lists in-frame clones only, not all of them. Of about 650,000 clones in the sample, roughly 12% were seen once. This clone has a handful of counts. What it binds is unknown. Study-wide results and caveats: TCRB rearrangement may or may not be influenced by HLA type; here this remained unresolved. VDJ junctions from type 1 diabetes patients carried fewer insertions and larger deletions. Patients showed naive, central memory and Treg TCRB repertoires that appeared more similar than those of healthy donors. In all four CD4+ subsets, TCRB CDR3 length was significantly, moderately reduced in type 1 diabetes.

After removal of 3 bases from V and 6 bases from J, the junction contained 8 bases not matched to a gene. Germline V gene data show CDR1 as MDHEN and CDR2 as SYDVKM. The CDR3 covers 15 residues. The V and J genes are TRBV28 and TRBJ2-3, with 8 bases matching TRBD1. Sequencing was carried out using naive CD4+ T cells from blood. This receptor was obtained from a man aged 30 to 39 with type 1 diabetes. The CDR3 is CASSFIQGAVDTQYF. In nucleotides, the CDR3 is TGTGCCAGCAGTTTCATTCAGGGGGCGGTGGATACGCAGTATTTT.